This T cell receptor beta chain was observed in a study of human T cells and chemical hapten exposure. J lost 1 base, V lost 6 bases, and 11 bases had no gene match. The CDR3 totals 15 residues. Germline V lookup: CDR1 SQVTM, CDR2 ANQGSEA. TCRdb used MiXCR to reprocess the RACE reads, holding one entry per CDR3 protein. The table shows approximately 28,000 distinct CDR3 sequences, with around a tenth occurring only once. Study results and limitations: In the PT1 data, expanded TCR counts showed a positive correlation with patch test score.

The time point was: patch test 2, 6 weeks after DPC sensitization. Described treatment: therapeutic diphenylcyclopropenone sensitization with weekly scalp DPC. This clonotype was seen ten or more times. Its antigen is undetermined. The TCR sequence derives from a young man with alopecia areata. Some clones in this sample may be carry-over from other donors' samples. V is TRBV29-1 and J is TRBJ1-2; 7 nucleotides match TRBD1. Here the sequenced sample was whole blood, taken in connection with sensitization to the hapten diphenylcyclopropenone (DPC). In DNA, the CDR3 is TGCAGCGTGGGAATGGGACAGAGTTTTAACTATGGCTACACCTTC. Its protein is CSVGMGQSFNYGYTF.